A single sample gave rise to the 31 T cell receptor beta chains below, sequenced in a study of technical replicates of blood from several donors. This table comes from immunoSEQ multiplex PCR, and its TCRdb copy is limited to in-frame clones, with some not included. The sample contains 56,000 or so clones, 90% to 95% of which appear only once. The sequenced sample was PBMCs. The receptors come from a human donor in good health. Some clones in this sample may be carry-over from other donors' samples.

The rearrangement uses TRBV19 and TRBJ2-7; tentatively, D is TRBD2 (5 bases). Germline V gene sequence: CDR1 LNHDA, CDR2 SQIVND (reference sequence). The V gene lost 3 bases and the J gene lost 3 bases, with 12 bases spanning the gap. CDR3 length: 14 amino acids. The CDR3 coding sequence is TGTGCCAGTAGTATGTGGGAAACTAGCTACGAGCAGTACTTC. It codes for CASSMWETSYEQYF.

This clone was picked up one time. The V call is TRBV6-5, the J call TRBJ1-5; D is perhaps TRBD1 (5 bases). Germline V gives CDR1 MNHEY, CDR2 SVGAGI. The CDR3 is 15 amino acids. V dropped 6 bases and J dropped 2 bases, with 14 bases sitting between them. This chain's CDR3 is CASSHGGAGNQPQHF. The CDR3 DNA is TGTGCCAGCAGCCACGGAGGGGCTGGCAATCAGCCCCAGCATTTT.

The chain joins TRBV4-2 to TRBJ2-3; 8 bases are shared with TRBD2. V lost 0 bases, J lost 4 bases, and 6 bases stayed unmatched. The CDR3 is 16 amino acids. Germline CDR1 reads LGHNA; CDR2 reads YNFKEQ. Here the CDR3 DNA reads TGTGCCAGCAGCCAAGATTCCGGGAGGGGACCAGATACGCAGTATTTT. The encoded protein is CASSQDSGRGPDTQYF.

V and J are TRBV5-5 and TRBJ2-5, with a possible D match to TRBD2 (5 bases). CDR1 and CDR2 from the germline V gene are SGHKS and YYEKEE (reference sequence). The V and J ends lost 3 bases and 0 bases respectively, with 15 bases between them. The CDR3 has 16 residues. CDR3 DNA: TGTGCCAGCAGCTCTGGAGCAACGGGGTACCAAGAGACCCAGTACTTC. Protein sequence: CASSSGATGYQETQYF.

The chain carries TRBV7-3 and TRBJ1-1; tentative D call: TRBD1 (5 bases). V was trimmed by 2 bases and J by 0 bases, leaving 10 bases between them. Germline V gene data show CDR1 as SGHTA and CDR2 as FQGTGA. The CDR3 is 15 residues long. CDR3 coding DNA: TGTGCCAGCAGCTTAGGGCGGGGGGTGAACACTGAAGCTTTCTTT. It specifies CASSLGRGVNTEAFF.

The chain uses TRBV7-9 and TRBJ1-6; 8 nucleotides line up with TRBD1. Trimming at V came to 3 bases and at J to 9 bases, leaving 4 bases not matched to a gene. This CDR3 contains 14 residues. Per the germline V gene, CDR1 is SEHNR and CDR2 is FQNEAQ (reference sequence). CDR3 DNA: TGTGCCAGCAGCTTGGACAGGGATTCTTCACCCCTCCACTTT. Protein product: CASSLDRDSSPLHF.

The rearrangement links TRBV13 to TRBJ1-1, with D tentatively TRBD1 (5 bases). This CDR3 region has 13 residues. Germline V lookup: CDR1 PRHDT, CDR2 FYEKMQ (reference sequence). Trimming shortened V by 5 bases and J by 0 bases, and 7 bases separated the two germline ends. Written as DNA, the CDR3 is TGTGCCAGCAGCCGACAGATGAACACTGAAGCTTTCTTT. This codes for CASSRQMNTEAFF.

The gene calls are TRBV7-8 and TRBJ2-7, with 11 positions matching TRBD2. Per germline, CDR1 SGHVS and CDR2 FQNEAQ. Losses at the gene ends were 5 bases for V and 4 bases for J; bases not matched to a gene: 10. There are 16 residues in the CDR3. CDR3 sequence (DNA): TGTGCCAGCAGCATCCCCGGGGCTAGCGGGAGGTACGAGCAGTACTTC. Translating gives CASSIPGASGRYEQYF.

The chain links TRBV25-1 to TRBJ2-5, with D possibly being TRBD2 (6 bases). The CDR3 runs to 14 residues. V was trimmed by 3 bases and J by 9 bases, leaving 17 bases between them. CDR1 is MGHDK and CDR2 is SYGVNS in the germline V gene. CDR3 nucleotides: TGTGCCAGCAGTGACGACACGAGGTGGGGGGCCCAGTACTTC. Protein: CASSDDTRWGAQYF.

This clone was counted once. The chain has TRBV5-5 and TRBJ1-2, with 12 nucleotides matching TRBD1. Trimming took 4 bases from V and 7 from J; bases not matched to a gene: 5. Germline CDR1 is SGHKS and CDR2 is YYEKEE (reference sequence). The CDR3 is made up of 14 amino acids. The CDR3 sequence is CASSGGTGGSGYTF. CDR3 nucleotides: TGTGCCAGCAGCGGCGGGACAGGGGGCAGTGGCTACACCTTC. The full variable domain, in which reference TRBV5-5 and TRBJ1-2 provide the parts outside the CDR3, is DAGVTQSPTHLIKTRGQQVTLRCSPISGHKSVSWYQQVLGQGPQFIFQYYEKEERGRGNFPDRFSARQFPNYSSELNVNALLLGDSALYLCASSGGTGGSGYTFGSGTRLTVV.

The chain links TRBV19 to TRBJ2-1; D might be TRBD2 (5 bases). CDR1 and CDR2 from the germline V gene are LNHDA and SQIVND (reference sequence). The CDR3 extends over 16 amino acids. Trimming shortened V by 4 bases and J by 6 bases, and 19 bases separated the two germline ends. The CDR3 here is CASSRESLYGGNEQFF. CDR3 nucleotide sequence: TGTGCCAGTAGTAGGGAGTCCCTATATGGAGGCAATGAGCAGTTCTTC. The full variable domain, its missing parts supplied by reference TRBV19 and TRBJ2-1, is DGGITQSPKYLFRKEGQNVTLSCEQNLNHDAMYWYRQDPGQGLRLIYYSQIVNDFQKGDIAEGYSVSREKKESFPLTVTSAQKNPTAFYLCASSRESLYGGNEQFFGPGTRLTVL.

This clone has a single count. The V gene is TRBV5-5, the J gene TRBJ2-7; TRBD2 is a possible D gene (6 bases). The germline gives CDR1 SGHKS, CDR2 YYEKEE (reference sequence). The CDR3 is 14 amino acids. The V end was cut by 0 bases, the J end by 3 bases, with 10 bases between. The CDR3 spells CASSLELALYEQYF. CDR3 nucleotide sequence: TGTGCCAGCAGCTTGGAACTAGCTCTCTACGAGCAGTACTTC.

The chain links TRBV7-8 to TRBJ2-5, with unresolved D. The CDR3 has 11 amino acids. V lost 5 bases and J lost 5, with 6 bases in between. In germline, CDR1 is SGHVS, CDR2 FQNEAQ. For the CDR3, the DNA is TGTGCCAGCAGCCCCGGGGAGACCCAGTACTTC. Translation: CASSPGETQYF.

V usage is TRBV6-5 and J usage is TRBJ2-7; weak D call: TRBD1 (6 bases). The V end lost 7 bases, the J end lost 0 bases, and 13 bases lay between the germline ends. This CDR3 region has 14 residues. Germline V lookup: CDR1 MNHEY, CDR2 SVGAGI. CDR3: CASTHRAGSYEQYF. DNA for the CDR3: TGTGCCAGCACTCACAGGGCGGGCTCCTACGAGCAGTACTTC.

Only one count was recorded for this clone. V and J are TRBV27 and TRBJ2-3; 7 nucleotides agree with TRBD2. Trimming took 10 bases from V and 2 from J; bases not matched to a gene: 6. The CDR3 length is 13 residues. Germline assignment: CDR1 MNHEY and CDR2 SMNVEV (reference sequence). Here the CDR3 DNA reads TGTGCCACCCTAGCGGAAAACACAGATACGCAGTATTTT. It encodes CATLAENTDTQYF.

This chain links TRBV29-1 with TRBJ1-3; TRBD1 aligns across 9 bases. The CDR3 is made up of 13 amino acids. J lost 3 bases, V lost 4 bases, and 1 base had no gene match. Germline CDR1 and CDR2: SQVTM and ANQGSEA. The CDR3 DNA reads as TGCAGCGTTGGGACAGGGGATGGAAACACCATATATTTT. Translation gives CSVGTGDGNTIYF.

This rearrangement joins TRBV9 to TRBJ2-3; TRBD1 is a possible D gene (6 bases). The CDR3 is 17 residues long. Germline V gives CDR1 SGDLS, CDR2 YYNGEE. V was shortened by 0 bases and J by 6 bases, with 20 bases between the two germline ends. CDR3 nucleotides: TGTGCCAGCAGCGTAGGGATTGGGGGCGGAGCGGAGGATACGCAGTATTTT. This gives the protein CASSVGIGGGAEDTQYF.

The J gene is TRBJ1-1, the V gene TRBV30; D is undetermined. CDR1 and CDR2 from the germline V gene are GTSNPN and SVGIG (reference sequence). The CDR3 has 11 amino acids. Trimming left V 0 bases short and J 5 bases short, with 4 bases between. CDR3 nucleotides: TGTGCCTGGAGTGTACTTACTGAAGCTTTCTTT. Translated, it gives CAWSVLTEAFF.

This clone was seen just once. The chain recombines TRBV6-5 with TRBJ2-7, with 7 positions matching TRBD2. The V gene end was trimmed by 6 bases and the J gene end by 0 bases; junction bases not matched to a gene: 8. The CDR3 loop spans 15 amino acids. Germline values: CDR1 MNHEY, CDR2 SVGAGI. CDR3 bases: TGTGCCAGCAGGAGGGACTATTCAAGCTCCTACGAGCAGTACTTC. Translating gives CASRRDYSSSYEQYF.

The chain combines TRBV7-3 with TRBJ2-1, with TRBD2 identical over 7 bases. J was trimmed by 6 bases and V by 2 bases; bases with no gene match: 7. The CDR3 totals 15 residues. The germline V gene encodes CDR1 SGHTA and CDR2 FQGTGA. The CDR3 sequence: CASSLFSGASNEQFF. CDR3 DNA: TGTGCCAGCAGCTTATTCAGCGGGGCCAGCAATGAGCAGTTCTTC.

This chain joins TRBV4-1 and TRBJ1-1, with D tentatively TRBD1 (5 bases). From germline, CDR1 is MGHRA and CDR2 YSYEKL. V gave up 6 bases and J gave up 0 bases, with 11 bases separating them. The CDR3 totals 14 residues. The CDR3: CASSETDMNTEAFF. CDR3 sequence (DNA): TGCGCCAGCAGTGAGACGGACATGAACACTGAAGCTTTCTTT.

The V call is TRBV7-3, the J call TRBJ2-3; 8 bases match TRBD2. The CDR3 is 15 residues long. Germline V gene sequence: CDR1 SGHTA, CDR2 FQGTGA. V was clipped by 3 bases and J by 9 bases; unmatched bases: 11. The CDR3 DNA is TGTGCCAGCAGCTTCGGGGCGCGGGGGGCAACGACGCAGTATTTT. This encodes CASSFGARGATTQYF. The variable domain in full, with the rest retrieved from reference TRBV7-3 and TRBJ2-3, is GAGVSQTPSNKVTEKGKYVELRCDPISGHTALYWYRQSLGQGPEFLIYFQGTGAADDSGLPNDRFFAVRPEGSVSTLKIQRTERGDSAVYLCASSFGARGATTQYFGPGTRLTVL.

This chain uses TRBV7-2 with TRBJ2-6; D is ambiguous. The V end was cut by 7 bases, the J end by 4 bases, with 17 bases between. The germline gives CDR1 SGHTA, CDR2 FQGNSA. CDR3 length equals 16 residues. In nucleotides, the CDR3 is TGTGCCAGCACCGCCCTCGTGGGCGCGGGGGCCAACGTCCTGACTTTC. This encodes CASTALVGAGANVLTF.

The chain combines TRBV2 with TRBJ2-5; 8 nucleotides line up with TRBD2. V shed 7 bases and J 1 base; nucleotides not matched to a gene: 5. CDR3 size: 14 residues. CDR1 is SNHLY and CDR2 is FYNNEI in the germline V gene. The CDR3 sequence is CASKRETRQETQYF. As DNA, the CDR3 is TGTGCCAGCAAGCGGGAGACTCGCCAAGAGACCCAGTACTTC.

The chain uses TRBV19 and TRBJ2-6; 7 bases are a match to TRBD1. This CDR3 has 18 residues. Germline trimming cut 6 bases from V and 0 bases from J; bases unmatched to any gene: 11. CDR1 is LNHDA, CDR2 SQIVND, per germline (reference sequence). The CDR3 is CASSRSGQANSGANVLTF. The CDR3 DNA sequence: TGTGCCAGTAGCCGTTCAGGACAGGCTAACTCTGGGGCCAACGTCCTGACTTTC.

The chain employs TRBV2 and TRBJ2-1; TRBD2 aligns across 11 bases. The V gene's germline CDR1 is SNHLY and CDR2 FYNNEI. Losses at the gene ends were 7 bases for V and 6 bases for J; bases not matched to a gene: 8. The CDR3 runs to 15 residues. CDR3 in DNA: TGTGCCAGCATCGAGGCTAGCGGGGGGCCCAATGAGCAGTTCTTC. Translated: CASIEASGGPNEQFF.

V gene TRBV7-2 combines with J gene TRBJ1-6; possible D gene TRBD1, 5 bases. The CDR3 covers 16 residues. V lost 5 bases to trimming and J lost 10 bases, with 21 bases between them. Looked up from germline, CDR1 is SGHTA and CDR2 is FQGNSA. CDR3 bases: TGTGCCAGCAGCCACGCGGGGGGTCGGGGGAAATCACCCCTCCACTTT. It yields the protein CASSHAGGRGKSPLHF.

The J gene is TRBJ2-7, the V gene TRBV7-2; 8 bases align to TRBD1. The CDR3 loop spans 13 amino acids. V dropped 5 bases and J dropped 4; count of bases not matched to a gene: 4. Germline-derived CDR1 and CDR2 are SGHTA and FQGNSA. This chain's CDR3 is CASSAQGAYEQYF. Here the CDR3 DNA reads TGTGCCAGCAGCGCCCAGGGGGCTTACGAGCAGTACTTC.

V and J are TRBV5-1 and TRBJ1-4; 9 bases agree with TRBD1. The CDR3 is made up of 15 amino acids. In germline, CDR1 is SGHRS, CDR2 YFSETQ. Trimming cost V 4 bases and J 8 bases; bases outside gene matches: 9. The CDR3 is CASSGTGGAGEKLFF. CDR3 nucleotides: TGCGCCAGCAGCGGAACAGGGGGCGCGGGGGAAAAACTGTTTTTT.

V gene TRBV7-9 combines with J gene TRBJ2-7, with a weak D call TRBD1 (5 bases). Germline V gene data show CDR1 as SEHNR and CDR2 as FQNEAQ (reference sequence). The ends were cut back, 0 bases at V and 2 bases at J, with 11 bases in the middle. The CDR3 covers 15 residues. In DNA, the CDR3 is TGTGCCAGCAGCTTAGCGGCAGGGAAGACCTACGAGCAGTACTTC. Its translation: CASSLAAGKTYEQYF. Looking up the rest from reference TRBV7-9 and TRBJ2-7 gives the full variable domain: DTGVSQNPRHKITKRGQNVTFRCDPISEHNRLYWYRQTLGQGPEFLTYFQNEAQLEKSRLLSDRFSAERPKGSFSTLEIQRTEQGDSAMYLCASSLAAGKTYEQYFGPGTRLTVT.

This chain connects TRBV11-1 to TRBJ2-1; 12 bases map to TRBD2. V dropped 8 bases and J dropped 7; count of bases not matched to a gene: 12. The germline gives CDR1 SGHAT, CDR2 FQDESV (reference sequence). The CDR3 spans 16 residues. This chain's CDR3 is CASAHLAGGPLNEQFF. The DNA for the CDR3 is TGTGCCAGCGCCCACCTAGCGGGAGGGCCTCTGAATGAGCAGTTCTTC.